This T cell receptor beta chain was recovered during a study of yellow fever vaccine responses in identical twins. Study-level points and caveats: Twins' vaccine T cell response reportedly gave the appearance of partial convergence and partial personalization.

Trimming cost V 6 bases and J 1 base, with 9 bases left between them. There are 13 residues in the CDR3. The germline CDR1 and CDR2 sequences are MNHEY and SVGEGT. Concerning this clonotype: Antigen: not known.

TCRdb re-derived calls from the RT-PCR reads in MiXCR, one entry per CDR3 protein. The table lists roughly 1,000 distinct CDR3 sequences, around 80% of them singletons, with less than 30% in the top ten. This TCR was recovered from a female donor who received the yellow fever vaccine. This sample comprised T cells from blood (PBMCs), unsorted or a sorted subset (not recorded which), obtained before or after yellow fever vaccination (not recorded which). The V and J genes are TRBV6-2 or TRBV6-3 and TRBJ2-5; D unclear. CDR3 nucleotide sequence: TGTGCCAGCAGAGCGAGACCCCAAGAGACCCAGTACTTC. Encoded protein: CASRARPQETQYF.